The 6 T cell receptor beta chains below come from one sample, sequenced in a study of beta chain features in type 1 diabetes. As every portion of the isolated RNA was reverse transcribed, the sequencing read expressed TCRB transcripts. Repertoires were generated with immunoSEQ multiplex PCR, while TCRdb's copy carries only in-frame clones and drops some. The table records almost 350,000 clones, roughly a fifth of them present only once. The sample comprised naive CD4+ T cells from blood. The receptors stem from a woman aged 18-29 years in good health.

The chain is built from TRBV5-1 and TRBJ2-3; D gene uncertain. Trimming removed 0 bases from V and 0 bases from J, with 5 bases in between. The CDR3 is 14 amino acids. Germline V gives CDR1 SGHRS, CDR2 YFSETQ. The chain's CDR3 is CASSLVQSTDTQYF. Here the CDR3 DNA reads TGCGCCAGCAGCTTGGTTCAGAGCACAGATACGCAGTATTTT. Variable domain in full (rest from reference TRBV5-1 and TRBJ2-3): KAGVTQTPRYLIKTRGQQVTLSCSPISGHRSVSWYQQTPGQGLQFLFEYFSETQRNKGNFPGRFSGRQFSNSRSEMNVSTLELGDSALYLCASSLVQSTDTQYFGPGTRLTVL.

The chain employs TRBV30 and TRBJ1-1, with TRBD1 as a possible D gene (5 bases). The CDR3 totals 11 residues. Trimming stripped 4 bases from V and 4 bases from J, with 7 bases between. Germline V gives CDR1 GTSNPN, CDR2 SVGIG (reference sequence). In DNA form, the CDR3 reads TGTGCCTGGAACCAGGGCACTGAAGCTTTCTTT. Translating gives CAWNQGTEAFF.

This chain uses TRBV4-2 with TRBJ2-5, with 13 bases lining up with TRBD2. This CDR3 spans 15 amino acids. The V segment lost 4 bases and the J segment 2 bases; nucleotides outside the gene matches: 1. Germline-derived CDR1 and CDR2 are LGHNA and YNFKEQ. In nucleotides, the CDR3 is TGTGCCAGCAGCCCGGGACTAGCGGGGCAAGAGACCCAGTACTTC. As protein: CASSPGLAGQETQYF.

This clone was detected only a few times. The V and J genes are TRBV29-1 and TRBJ2-5, with 7 bases lining up with TRBD2. This CDR3 spans 12 amino acids. The trim removed 6 bases at V and 4 bases at J, leaving 5 bases unmatched. In germline, CDR1 is SQVTM, CDR2 ANQGSEA. The CDR3 spells CSVGGGAETQYF. The DNA of the CDR3 is TGCAGCGTGGGGGGGGGTGCAGAGACCCAGTACTTC.

This clone has only a few counts. V is TRBV14 and J is TRBJ2-1; 12 bases match TRBD2. This CDR3 comprises 17 residues. V shed 3 bases and J 2 bases; nucleotides not matched to a gene: 5. Germline values: CDR1 SGHDN, CDR2 FVKESK. The CDR3: CASSQQASGRAYNEQFF. Here the CDR3 DNA reads TGTGCCAGCAGCCAGCAAGCTAGCGGGAGGGCCTACAATGAGCAGTTCTTC. The full variable domain, completed using reference TRBV14 and TRBJ2-1, is EAGVTQFPSHSVIEKGQTVTLRCDPISGHDNLYWYRRVMGKEIKFLLHFVKESKQDESGMPNNRFLAERTGGTYSTLKVQPAELEDSGVYFCASSQQASGRAYNEQFFGPGTRLTVL.

This chain joins TRBV7-3 and TRBJ2-1; 9 nucleotides align to TRBD1. The CDR3 is made up of 13 amino acids. Germline loops: CDR1 SGHTA, CDR2 FQGTGA. Trimming took 4 bases from V and 6 from J; bases not matched to a gene: 1. The CDR3 sequence is CASSSDRGNEQFF. The CDR3 DNA follows: TGTGCCAGCAGCTCGGACAGGGGCAATGAGCAGTTCTTC. The variable domain in full, completed from reference TRBV7-3 and TRBJ2-1, reads GAGVSQTPSNKVTEKGKYVELRCDPISGHTALYWYRQSLGQGPEFLIYFQGTGAADDSGLPNDRFFAVRPEGSVSTLKIQRTERGDSAVYLCASSSDRGNEQFFGPGTRLTVL.